The 2 T cell receptor beta chains given below trace back to one sample, sequenced in a study of blood T cells in healthy people across ages (dated by TCRdb to 2015 to 2017). Library creation used 5' RACE. TCRdb lists the instrument as Illumina HiSeq 2500. A second roughly 7 to 11 cycle PCR used a sample-barcoded 5' primer and a J-beta primer mix. TCRdb passed the public sequencing reads through fastp at Q25 and MiXCR, retaining productive beta sequences. Every entry covers one CDR3 protein and lists the most common genes and DNA from its rows. The sample includes about 1 million distinct CDR3 sequences, with around 43% observed a single time. Over 15% of the sample comes from the top ten. The sample consisted of blood. The origin of the receptors is an older woman in good health.

V and J are TRBV7-2 and TRBJ2-5; possibly TRBD2 for D (6 bases). The CDR3 is 16 residues long. Trimming took off 4 bases at V and 4 bases at J, with 19 bases between the two ends. The germline CDR1 and CDR2 sequences are SGHTA and FQGNSA. CDR3 sequence: CASSSYGGLGGETQYF. The CDR3, as DNA: TGTGCCAGCAGCTCCTACGGCGGGTTGGGAGGAGAGACCCAGTACTTC.

The chain combines TRBV5-8 with TRBJ2-1; 13 nucleotides agree with TRBD2. Germline V CDR1 and CDR2: SGHTS, YDEGEE. V lost 2 bases, J lost 6 bases, and 2 bases stayed unmatched. The CDR3 spans 15 residues. The CDR3: CASSFWTSGSNEQFF. The CDR3 DNA sequence: TGTGCCAGCAGCTTCTGGACTAGCGGGAGCAATGAGCAGTTCTTC.